Listed here are 11 T cell receptor beta chains from one sample, sequenced in a study of cytomegalovirus exposure and HLA in healthy donors. This PCR relied on a set of 60 Vbeta primers and 13 Jbeta primers. Clones were sequenced by immunoSEQ multiplex PCR, and TCRdb holds only the in-frame ones, with some missing. The sample shows 95,000 to 150,000 clones, roughly four fifths of them seen only once. Sequences were obtained from PBMCs. The source of these receptors is a woman in her forties in good health and CMV-seronegative.

This rearrangement joins TRBV5-8 to TRBJ2-5; 8 bases are shared with TRBD1. The CDR3 covers 13 residues. Germline CDR1 is SGHTS and CDR2 is YDEGEE. The J segment lost 6 bases and the V segment lost 4 bases, leaving 5 bases of the junction unmatched. The CDR3 protein is CASSPGQGQTQYF. In DNA form, the CDR3 reads TGTGCCAGCAGCCCTGGACAGGGTCAGACCCAGTACTTC.

This chain connects TRBV11-2 to TRBJ2-1, with a possible D match to TRBD2 (5 bases). Germline V lookup: CDR1 SGHAT, CDR2 FQNNGV. This CDR3 comprises 15 residues. V was clipped by 4 bases and J by 4 bases, with 14 bases between them. The CDR3 protein is CASSSRAPRYNEQFF. In DNA, the CDR3 is TGTGCCAGCAGCTCGCGGGCTCCTCGATACAATGAGCAGTTCTTC. Full variable domain (remainder filled in from reference TRBV11-2 and TRBJ2-1): EAGVAQSPRYKIIEKRQSVAFWCNPISGHATLYWYQQILGQGPKLLIQFQNNGVVDDSQLPKDRFSAERLKGVDSTLKIQPAKLEDSAVYLCASSSRAPRYNEQFFGPGTRLTVL.

This sequence joins TRBV7-9 and TRBJ1-2; no clear D gene. The germline V gene encodes CDR1 SEHNR and CDR2 FQNEAQ (reference sequence). There are 12 residues in the CDR3. V shed 4 bases and J shed 10 bases, with 13 bases lying between them. DNA of the CDR3: TGTGCCAGCAGCTCCTGGGAGCGGCCCTACACCTTC. It yields the protein CASSSWERPYTF.

Concerning this clone: At one end, the junction sequence differs from germline, possibly due to a read error. The chain combines TRBV5-6 with TRBJ2-6; D is perhaps TRBD1 (5 bases). This CDR3 is built from 16 residues. Germline CDR1 and CDR2: SGHDT and YYEEEE. The CDR3 sequence is CASSLLILSGANGLTF. DNA for the CDR3: TGTGCCAGCAGCTTGCTGATCCTTTCTGGGGCCAACGGCCTGACTTTC.

This clone has just one count. The rearrangement uses TRBV27 and TRBJ2-7; D unresolved. The CDR3 is 12 amino acids. In germline, CDR1 is MNHEY, CDR2 SMNVEV (reference sequence). Deletions cut 9 bases from V and 8 bases from J, with 17 bases between. The CDR3 protein is CARWQKSHQQYF. The DNA for the CDR3 is TGTGCCAGGTGGCAGAAGTCGCATCAGCAGTACTTC.

The V and J genes are TRBV7-9 and TRBJ2-7; 7 bases line up with TRBD1. This CDR3 spans 14 amino acids. V shed 7 bases, J shed 4 bases, and the junction held 10 bases outside the gene matches. Germline V gives CDR1 SEHNR, CDR2 FQNEAQ (reference sequence). The CDR3 is CASTNSDRRYEQYF. The CDR3 nucleotides read TGTGCCAGCACCAACTCGGACAGGCGATACGAGCAGTACTTC.

This chain links TRBV2 with TRBJ2-4; 8 bases match TRBD2. This CDR3 contains 16 residues. V was clipped by 8 bases and J by 6 bases; unmatched bases: 15. Germline-derived CDR1 and CDR2 are SNHLY and FYNNEI. CDR3 coding DNA: TGTGCCAGCGTCTTTATGTCGGGGGGGGCGGGAAACATTCAGTACTTC. Protein sequence: CASVFMSGGAGNIQYF.

This clone was seen a handful of times. The chain uses TRBV5-6 and TRBJ2-7; a possible D gene is TRBD2 (5 bases). Germline CDR1 is SGHDT and CDR2 is YYEEEE. The CDR3 sequence is 12 residues long. V lost 2 bases, J lost 3 bases, and 6 bases lay in between. The CDR3 spells CASSFGLYEQYF. The CDR3 nucleotides are TGTGCCAGCAGCTTTGGACTCTACGAGCAGTACTTC.

The chain combines TRBV12-5 with TRBJ2-2; 7 bases are a match to TRBD2. With V trimmed by 3 bases and J by 2 bases, 9 bases remained unmatched. The V gene's germline CDR1 is LGHNT and CDR2 FRNRAP. This CDR3 spans 17 amino acids. The CDR3 is CASGFRGLADNTGELFF. In DNA form, the CDR3 reads TGTGCTAGTGGTTTTCGCGGGCTAGCGGACAACACCGGGGAGCTGTTTTTT.

Only a few counts were recorded for this clone. This chain links TRBV11-2 with TRBJ2-3; 11 nucleotides match TRBD2. The CDR3 is 19 residues long. Germline CDR1 SGHAT, CDR2 FQNNGV. V lost 1 base to trimming and J lost 2 bases; unmatched junction nucleotides: 11. The CDR3 region has the DNA TGTGCCAGCAGCTTAGGGTGGGAGCCTAGCGGGAGGTACACAGATACGCAGTATTTT. Translated: CASSLGWEPSGRYTDTQYF.

The chain carries TRBV25-1 and TRBJ2-5, with 13 bases fitting TRBD2. J lost 2 bases, V lost 3 bases, and 3 bases had no gene match. The germline gives CDR1 MGHDK, CDR2 SYGVNS. The CDR3 has 16 residues. CDR3 in DNA: TGTGCCAGCAGTGAGGGGACTAGCGGGAATCAAGAGACCCAGTACTTC. Translated, it gives CASSEGTSGNQETQYF. The full variable domain, in which reference TRBV25-1 and TRBJ2-5 provide the parts outside the CDR3, is EADIYQTPRYLVIGTGKKITLECSQTMGHDKMYWYQQDPGMELHLIHYSYGVNSTEKGDLSSESTVSRIRTEHFPLTLESARPSHTSQYLCASSEGTSGNQETQYFGPGTRLLVL.